A single sample gave rise to the 32 T cell receptor beta chains below, sequenced in a study of blood T cell repertoires in COVID-19. Repertoires were generated with immunoSEQ multiplex PCR, while TCRdb's copy carries only in-frame clones and drops some. Here the sample spans over 60,000 clones, approximately 92% being singletons. Source material: peripheral blood. The origin of the receptors is a woman aged 50 to 65 with active COVID-19.

The chain has TRBV4-1 and TRBJ1-2; no definite D call. The CDR3 extends over 15 amino acids. Trimming pared 4 bases from V and 4 bases from J, leaving 16 bases between. Looked up from germline, CDR1 is MGHRA and CDR2 is YSYEKL. CDR3 sequence reads: CASSRGLDATYGYTF. Here the CDR3 DNA reads TGCGCCAGCAGCCGCGGGTTAGACGCAACCTATGGCTACACCTTC.

The rearrangement uses TRBV10-2 and TRBJ2-1, with D hard to call. The length of the CDR3 is 15 residues. V lost 0 bases and J 13 bases, leaving 19 bases between the germline ends. The V gene's germline CDR1 is WSHSY and CDR2 SAAADI. The DNA for the CDR3 is TGCGCCAGCAGTGAGTCGATGGGCCACCTCTGGGTCCAGTTCTTC. Translating gives CASSESMGHLWVQFF.

V usage is TRBV9 and J usage is TRBJ2-1; 9 bases are shared with TRBD1. This CDR3 region has 15 residues. With V trimmed by 3 bases and J by 4 bases, 5 bases remained unmatched. Germline values: CDR1 SGDLS, CDR2 YYNGEE. CDR3 nucleotide sequence: TGTGCCAGCAGCGAGGGACAGGGTACGTACAATGAGCAGTTCTTC. Its translation: CASSEGQGTYNEQFF.

This chain connects TRBV3-1 (or the pseudogene TRBV3-2) to TRBJ1-2; no firm D call. Germline CDR1 is LGHDT and CDR2 is YNNKEL (reference sequence). The V end was cut by 2 bases, the J end by 1 base, with 8 bases between. The CDR3 is made up of 14 amino acids. CDR3 sequence (DNA): TGTGCCAGCAGCCAACACACACGTAACTATGGCTACACCTTC. This codes for CASSQHTRNYGYTF.

The rearrangement joins TRBV29-1 to TRBJ2-5, with 8 bases aligning to TRBD1. The CDR3 has 14 amino acids. Germline V gene sequence: CDR1 SQVTM, CDR2 ANQGSEA. The ends lost 6 bases at V and 1 base at J; junction bases unmatched: 7. CDR3 coding DNA: TGCAGCGTGGCCACCGGGACAGGCCAAGAGACCCAGTACTTC. As protein: CSVATGTGQETQYF.

The chain recombines TRBV19 with TRBJ1-1; possible D gene TRBD1, 5 bases. There are 14 residues in the CDR3. Per the germline V gene, CDR1 is LNHDA and CDR2 is SQIVND (reference sequence). Between the trimmed V and J ends, which lost 1 base and 5 bases, there was a span of 11 bases. CDR3: CASSIVRGRTEAFF. As DNA, the CDR3 is TGTGCCAGTAGTATAGTTAGGGGAAGGACTGAAGCTTTCTTT.

In DNA, the CDR3 is TGTGCCAGCCGGGACAGGGGTGTTTACGAGCAGTACTTC. Amino acid sequence: CASRDRGVYEQYF. This chain connects TRBV6-5 to TRBJ2-7; 10 bases line up with TRBD1. The V and J ends lost 8 bases and 4 bases, in that order; junction bases with no gene match: 5. CDR1 is MNHEY, CDR2 SVGAGI, per germline. The CDR3 is 13 residues long.

This sequence joins TRBV6-5 and TRBJ1-1; the D gene is possibly TRBD1 (6 bases). Trimming shortened V by 9 bases and J by 3 bases, and 17 bases separated the two germline ends. This CDR3 spans 14 amino acids. From germline, CDR1 is MNHEY and CDR2 SVGAGI. This chain's CDR3 is CASNLQGLDTEAFF. The CDR3 DNA reads as TGTGCCAGTAACCTCCAGGGGTTGGACACTGAAGCTTTCTTT.

This sequence joins TRBV24-1 and TRBJ1-2, with a weak D call TRBD1 (5 bases). CDR3 size: 12 residues. Germline assignment: CDR1 KGHDR and CDR2 SFDVKD. V was pared by 4 bases and J by 4 bases, with 6 bases between. CDR3: CATSEGAYGYTF. As DNA, the CDR3 is TGTGCCACCAGTGAAGGGGCCTATGGCTACACCTTC.

V gene TRBV15 combines with J gene TRBJ2-3, with D perhaps matching TRBD1 (5 bases). This CDR3 spans 15 amino acids. Germline V gene sequence: CDR1 LNHNV, CDR2 YYDKDF (reference sequence). V shed 6 bases and J shed 5 bases, with 18 bases lying between them. The CDR3: CATSMRQGPQDTQYF. CDR3 nucleotides: TGTGCCACCAGTATGAGGCAGGGCCCTCAAGATACGCAGTATTTT.

J is TRBJ2-5 and V is TRBV4-2; perhaps TRBD2 as D (6 bases). Looked up from germline, CDR1 is LGHNA and CDR2 is YNFKEQ. Trimming took 4 bases from V and 5 from J, leaving 14 bases between them. This CDR3 region has 14 residues. The CDR3 DNA reads as TGTGCCAGCAGCCGTGGGGACTTCTCGGAGACCCAGTACTTC. Amino acids: CASSRGDFSETQYF.

This clone has only one observation. V gene TRBV29-1 combines with J gene TRBJ2-5; 7 bases map to TRBD1. Trimming took 7 bases from V and 1 from J; bases not matched to a gene: 6. Germline CDR1 and CDR2: SQVTM and ANQGSEA. This CDR3 spans 13 amino acids. CDR3 DNA sequence: TGCAGCGCCCGGGACAGCATCCAAGAGACCCAGTACTTC. Protein product: CSARDSIQETQYF.

This clone was picked up a small number of times. The V and J genes are TRBV6-4 and TRBJ1-2; 9 bases are shared with TRBD1. The CDR3 has 14 amino acids. The V gene's germline CDR1 is MRHNA and CDR2 SNTAGT. Trimming removed 3 bases from V and 4 bases from J; junction bases left unmatched: 3. The CDR3 protein is CASSEETGGYGYTF. The CDR3 DNA sequence: TGTGCCAGCAGTGAAGAGACAGGGGGCTATGGCTACACCTTC.

The chain uses TRBV7-3 and TRBJ2-7; 7 bases are shared with TRBD2. The germline CDR1 and CDR2 sequences are SGHTA and FQGTGA. V lost 4 bases, J lost 6 bases, and 6 bases stayed unmatched. The CDR3 covers 13 residues. The CDR3 reads CASSSQGGSEQYF. CDR3 in DNA: TGTGCCAGCAGCTCGCAGGGCGGGAGCGAGCAGTACTTC.

This chain joins TRBV2 and TRBJ1-5; 10 positions match TRBD1. V lost 8 bases and J lost 6; bases outside the gene matches: 7. Germline V CDR1 and CDR2: SNHLY, FYNNEI. CDR3 size: 14 residues. CDR3 bases: TGTGCCAGCTCCGGGACAGGGGACCGTCAGCCCCAGCATTTT. Protein product: CASSGTGDRQPQHF.

V and J are TRBV4-1 and TRBJ2-7; 7 nucleotides align to TRBD1. Per the germline V gene, CDR1 is MGHRA and CDR2 is YSYEKL. The ends lost 2 bases at V and 0 bases at J; junction bases unmatched: 4. The CDR3 is made up of 15 amino acids. CDR3 nucleotide sequence: TGCGCCAGCAGCCAAACGACAGGGAGCTCCTACGAGCAGTACTTC. This codes for CASSQTTGSSYEQYF.

The chain carries TRBV15 and TRBJ1-4; D unclear. There are 15 residues in the CDR3. V lost 0 bases, J lost 1 base, and 6 bases lay in between. Germline V gene sequence: CDR1 LNHNV, CDR2 YYDKDF (reference sequence). Here the CDR3 reads CATSRDPGTNEKLFF. CDR3 nucleotide sequence: TGTGCCACCAGCAGAGATCCCGGAACTAATGAAAAACTGTTTTTT.

This chain connects TRBV5-1 to TRBJ2-1; 8 bases fit TRBD2. The CDR3 extends over 16 amino acids. The germline V gene encodes CDR1 SGHRS and CDR2 YFSETQ. V dropped 0 bases and J dropped 5; count of bases not matched to a gene: 7. The DNA for the CDR3 is TGCGCCAGCAGCTTGGGGTTCGGACTAGCTCACAATGAGCAGTTCTTC. As protein: CASSLGFGLAHNEQFF.

The chain is built from TRBV10-1 and TRBJ1-2; D is possibly TRBD1 (5 bases). V was trimmed by 9 bases and J by 3 bases, leaving 14 bases between them. CDR3 length: 13 residues. Per the germline V gene, CDR1 is WNHNN and CDR2 is SYGVQD (reference sequence). The CDR3: CARGEGDHYGYTF. The CDR3 nucleotides read TGCGCCAGGGGGGAGGGAGACCACTATGGCTACACCTTC.

The chain joins TRBV19 to TRBJ2-3; TRBD2 aligns across 9 bases. Germline CDR1 reads LNHDA; CDR2 reads SQIVND (reference sequence). With 5 bases clipped from V and 3 bases from J, the junction kept 6 bases outside the gene matches. The CDR3 has 15 amino acids. DNA for the CDR3: TGTGCCAGTAGTTGGGGCGGGAGGGGAACAGATACGCAGTATTTT. Translation: CASSWGGRGTDTQYF.

This chain connects TRBV30 to TRBJ1-2; D is unclear. Germline V CDR1 and CDR2: GTSNPN, SVGIG (reference sequence). The germline V and J ends were trimmed by 1 base and 4 bases, with 13 bases remaining between them. CDR3 length: 14 amino acids. Here the CDR3 DNA reads TGTGCCTGGAGTGGAGAGGCCAGCGGCTATGGCTACACCTTC. It is translated as CAWSGEASGYGYTF.

V is TRBV18 and J is TRBJ1-2; no reliable D call. Trimming shortened V by 3 bases and J by 7 bases, and 12 bases separated the two germline ends. The CDR3 totals 13 residues. The germline CDR1 and CDR2 sequences are KGHSH and LQKENI. Here the CDR3 DNA reads TGTGCCAGCTCACCTCTATCGGGTGGTGGCTACACCTTC. It is translated as CASSPLSGGGYTF. Together with reference TRBV18 and TRBJ1-2, the CDR3 gives the full variable domain: NAGVMQNPRHLVRRRGQEARLRCSPMKGHSHVYWYRQLPEEGLKFMVYLQKENIIDESGMPKERFSAEFPKEGPSILRIQQVVRGDSAAYFCASSPLSGGGYTFGSGTRLTVV.

The chain employs TRBV7-6 and TRBJ1-6, with 9 bases lining up with TRBD1. CDR3 size: 15 residues. Germline CDR1 reads SGHVS; CDR2 reads FNYEAQ. J gave up 14 bases and V 5 bases, and 13 bases lay outside the gene matches. The CDR3 DNA follows: TGTGCCAGCAGCCCCCGGGACAGGGACTCGGGTACCCTCCACTTT. Protein sequence: CASSPRDRDSGTLHF.

The CDR3: CATSRDRVSNQPQHF. CDR3 DNA sequence: TGTGCCACCAGCAGGGACAGGGTTAGCAATCAGCCCCAGCATTTT. The rearrangement joins TRBV15 to TRBJ1-5, with 8 nucleotides matching TRBD1. From germline, CDR1 is LNHNV and CDR2 YYDKDF (reference sequence). J was trimmed by 0 bases and V by 3 bases; bases with no gene match: 1. This CDR3 spans 15 amino acids.

This sequence joins TRBV5-6 and TRBJ2-3; 9 bases line up with TRBD2. The CDR3 has 15 residues. Germline loops: CDR1 SGHDT, CDR2 YYEEEE. V was pared by 0 bases and J by 6 bases, with 5 bases of the junction left unmatched. This CDR3 reads CASSLVAGGPDTQYF. The DNA for the CDR3 is TGTGCCAGCAGCTTGGTTGCGGGAGGGCCGGATACGCAGTATTTT. The variable domain in full, with the rest retrieved from reference TRBV5-6 and TRBJ2-3, is DAGVTQSPTHLIKTRGQQVTLRCSPKSGHDTVSWYQQALGQGPQFIFQYYEEEERQRGNFPDRFSGHQFPNYSSELNVNALLLGDSALYLCASSLVAGGPDTQYFGPGTRLTVL.

The V and J genes are TRBV7-2 and TRBJ2-3; 7 bases agree with TRBD1. Germline V gene data show CDR1 as SGHTA and CDR2 as FQGNSA. This CDR3 contains 16 residues. With V trimmed by 1 base and J by 1 base, 5 bases remained unmatched. In nucleotides, the CDR3 is TGTGCCAGCAGCTTAGGACAGGGCCTTGGCACAGATACGCAGTATTTT. Translation: CASSLGQGLGTDTQYF.

J is TRBJ1-4 and V is TRBV28, with 9 nucleotides matching TRBD1. The CDR3 extends over 15 amino acids. Per the germline V gene, CDR1 is MDHEN and CDR2 is SYDVKM. V shed 5 bases, J shed 7 bases, and the junction held 8 bases outside the gene matches. The CDR3 nucleotides are TGTGCCAGCAGTCTACCGGGACAGGGAAGTGAAAAACTGTTTTTT. The encoded protein is CASSLPGQGSEKLFF. Supplemented by reference TRBV28 and TRBJ1-4, the full variable domain reads DVKVTQSSRYLVKRTGEKVFLECVQDMDHENMFWYRQDPGLGLRLIYFSYDVKMKEKGDIPEGYSVSREKKERFSLILESASTNQTSMYLCASSLPGQGSEKLFFGSGTQLSVL.

CDR3 protein: CASSGDRAYNEQFF. CDR3 bases: TGTGCCAGCAGCGGAGACAGGGCGTACAATGAGCAGTTCTTC. The chain recombines TRBV5-6 with TRBJ2-1; 7 nucleotides line up with TRBD1. Germline loops: CDR1 SGHDT, CDR2 YYEEEE. This CDR3 region has 14 residues. The V and J ends lost 4 bases and 4 bases, in that order; junction bases with no gene match: 5.

The rearrangement uses TRBV5-1 and TRBJ2-3; 7 bases are a match to TRBD1. This CDR3 is built from 16 residues. Looked up from germline, CDR1 is SGHRS and CDR2 is YFSETQ. V trimming: 5 bases; J trimming: 0 bases; junction bases outside the gene matches: 9. The CDR3 reads CASRSNRGYSTDTQYF. The CDR3 bases are TGCGCCAGCAGGTCAAACAGGGGCTACAGCACAGATACGCAGTATTTT.

The genes are TRBV4-1 and TRBJ2-1, with D tentatively TRBD1 (6 bases). CDR3 length: 13 amino acids. Deletions cut 2 bases from V and 10 bases from J, with 12 bases between. Germline assignment: CDR1 MGHRA and CDR2 YSYEKL. In DNA, the CDR3 is TGCGCCAGCAGCCAAAGACAGGAGGTGGAGCAGTTCTTC. Translating gives CASSQRQEVEQFF.

The chain has TRBV3-1 (or the pseudogene TRBV3-2) and TRBJ2-7; a weak D match, TRBD1 (6 bases). Trimming removed 3 bases at V and 3 bases at J, with 12 bases between. In germline, CDR1 is LGHDT, CDR2 YNNKEL (reference sequence). The CDR3 covers 14 residues. The CDR3 nucleotides are TGTGCCAGCAGCCATTTGAACAGGGTCTACGAGCAGTACTTC. This gives the protein CASSHLNRVYEQYF.

This clone showed up just a few times. V usage is TRBV9 and J usage is TRBJ1-2; the D gene is possibly TRBD1 (6 bases). Germline assignment: CDR1 SGDLS and CDR2 YYNGEE. The ends were cut back, 7 bases at V and 6 bases at J, with 10 bases in the middle. There are 11 residues in the CDR3. CDR3 sequence reads: CASGEGDGYTF. Here the CDR3 DNA reads TGTGCCAGCGGAGAGGGGGATGGCTACACCTTC.